The 18 T cell receptor beta chains listed next were all sequenced from one sample in a study of Ad26.COV2.S vaccination and SARS-CoV-2 variants. Sequencing used immunoSEQ multiplex PCR; TCRdb keeps in-frame clones, though not all of them. The sample yields approximately 140,000 clones, more than 80% seen once. The specimen comprised peripheral blood, sampled after recovery from COVID-19. The receptors were sampled from a human donor who had recovered from COVID-19.

V gene TRBV28 combines with J gene TRBJ1-1, with a tentative D call TRBD1 (6 bases). The CDR3 contains 15 residues. Between the trimmed V and J ends, which lost 3 bases and 3 bases, there was a span of 14 bases. CDR1 and CDR2 (germline): MDHEN, SYDVKM. CDR3 sequence reads: CASSFGRGGYTEAFF. CDR3 nucleotide sequence: TGTGCCAGCAGTTTCGGAAGGGGGGGATACACTGAAGCTTTCTTT.

The chain couples TRBV9 to TRBJ2-7; maybe TRBD1 (5 bases). This CDR3 region has 16 residues. Trimming took off 0 bases at V and 6 bases at J, with 19 bases between the two ends. The germline V gene has CDR1 SGDLS and CDR2 YYNGEE. CDR3 protein: CASSVGVGGQGSEQYF. CDR3 nucleotides: TGTGCCAGCAGCGTAGGGGTCGGTGGGCAGGGCTCCGAGCAGTACTTC.

V is TRBV9 and J is TRBJ1-1; 7 positions agree with TRBD1. V lost 3 bases, J lost 9 bases, and 11 bases stayed unmatched. The CDR3 loop spans 14 amino acids. CDR1 is SGDLS and CDR2 is YYNGEE in the germline V gene. This CDR3 is CASSDGGGLPKAFF. The CDR3 coding sequence is TGTGCCAGCAGCGACGGAGGGGGCCTCCCTAAAGCTTTCTTT.

The gene calls are TRBV4-3 and TRBJ2-3; 12 nucleotides align to TRBD2. The germline V gene encodes CDR1 LGHNA and CDR2 YSLEER. V lost 4 bases, J lost 2 bases, and 10 bases stayed unmatched. There are 18 residues in the CDR3. CDR3 amino acids: CASSPRLAGASVTDTQYF. The CDR3 DNA follows: TGCGCCAGCAGCCCCCGACTAGCGGGGGCCTCCGTCACAGATACGCAGTATTTT.

CDR3 nucleotide sequence: TGTGCCAGCAGTTACTCCGTCTCAGATACGCAGTATTTT. Amino acids: CASSYSVSDTQYF. The chain employs TRBV6-5 and TRBJ2-3; D call uncertain. V was trimmed by 0 bases and J by 4 bases, leaving 5 bases between them. The CDR3 has 13 amino acids. Germline V gene sequence: CDR1 MNHEY, CDR2 SVGAGI.

The V call is TRBV30, the J call TRBJ1-1, with 9 bases matching TRBD1. The junction had 2 bases not matched to a gene; V was cut back by 2 bases and J by 1 base. Germline assignment: CDR1 GTSNPN and CDR2 SVGIG (reference sequence). This CDR3 is 14 amino acids long. CDR3 loop: CAWSRGQGNTEAFF. CDR3 sequence (DNA): TGTGCCTGGAGTAGGGGACAGGGGAACACTGAAGCTTTCTTT.

V gene TRBV19 combines with J gene TRBJ1-2, with D possibly TRBD1 on 5 matching bases. This CDR3 has 16 amino acids. Germline CDR1 LNHDA, CDR2 SQIVND (reference sequence). Deletions cut 0 bases from V and 7 bases from J, with 18 bases between. In nucleotides, the CDR3 is TGTGCCAGTAGTATAGATGGGGACCTTCGTCTGCGTGGCTACACCTTC. Translated, it gives CASSIDGDLRLRGYTF.

V usage is TRBV4-1 and J usage is TRBJ2-2; tentatively, D is TRBD2 (6 bases). Deletions cut 2 bases from V and 0 bases from J, with 19 bases between. Germline assignment: CDR1 MGHRA and CDR2 YSYEKL. This CDR3 contains 19 residues. CDR3 in amino acids: CASSQIVDPEGSNTGELFF. The CDR3 DNA reads TGCGCCAGCAGCCAAATTGTGGATCCGGAGGGTTCGAACACCGGGGAGCTGTTTTTT.

V is TRBV11-2 and J is TRBJ2-3; 7 positions match TRBD2. J was trimmed by 5 bases and V by 1 base; bases with no gene match: 3. Germline CDR1 is SGHAT and CDR2 is FQNNGV. The CDR3 runs to 14 residues. CDR3 bases: TGTGCCAGCAGCTTAGGGGACTATGGAGATACGCAGTATTTT. This encodes CASSLGDYGDTQYF.

The gene calls are TRBV5-5 and TRBJ2-3; D gene ambiguous. Germline V CDR1 and CDR2: SGHKS, YYEKEE (reference sequence). The CDR3 totals 14 residues. Trimming pared 2 bases from V and 1 base from J, leaving 8 bases between. CDR3 DNA sequence: TGTGCCAGCAGCTTCGATAGGGGCACAGATACGCAGTATTTT. It specifies CASSFDRGTDTQYF.

The chain joins TRBV7-9 to TRBJ1-4; no firm D call. Germline V lookup: CDR1 SEHNR, CDR2 FQNEAQ (reference sequence). Trimming pared 7 bases from V and 3 bases from J, leaving 9 bases between. There are 13 residues in the CDR3. The CDR3 bases are TGTGCCAGCACCGCCGGGGCTAATGAAAAACTGTTTTTT. It translates to CASTAGANEKLFF.

The J gene is TRBJ2-2, the V gene TRBV5-8; D remains ambiguous. The V end lost 2 bases, the J end lost 5 bases, and 7 bases lay between the germline ends. Germline assignment: CDR1 SGHTS and CDR2 YDEGEE. The CDR3 covers 13 residues. The CDR3 DNA follows: TGTGCCAGCAGCTTCCGGGCGACCGGGGAGCTGTTTTTT. Residues: CASSFRATGELFF.

The rearrangement joins TRBV4-3 to TRBJ1-4; 12 bases fit TRBD1. After removal of 4 bases from V and 11 bases from J, the junction contained 11 bases not matched to a gene. The CDR3 loop spans 16 amino acids. The germline V gene has CDR1 LGHNA and CDR2 YSLEER. The CDR3 DNA sequence: TGCGCCAGCAGCCGAGGACCGGGACAGGGGGCTCAGAAACTGTTTTTT. This codes for CASSRGPGQGAQKLFF.

The J gene is TRBJ1-2, the V gene TRBV27, with D possibly matching TRBD1 (5 bases). V was pared by 4 bases and J by 3 bases, with 18 bases between. Germline CDR1 reads MNHEY; CDR2 reads SMNVEV (reference sequence). CDR3 size: 16 residues. The CDR3 spells CASSSFGRGEDYGYTF. CDR3 bases: TGTGCCAGCAGTTCGTTCGGGAGGGGCGAAGACTATGGCTACACCTTC.

The V and J genes are TRBV6-5 and TRBJ1-4; D gene unclear. The CDR3 is 14 amino acids. V lost 6 bases to trimming and J lost 4 bases, with 12 bases between them. Germline V gene sequence: CDR1 MNHEY, CDR2 SVGAGI. CDR3 sequence reads: CASRLQEYNEKLFF. The CDR3 nucleotides read TGTGCCAGCAGACTCCAGGAGTATAATGAAAAACTGTTTTTT.

This clone was detected a few times. This chain joins TRBV7-9 and TRBJ1-3; D is unresolved. Germline assignment: CDR1 SEHNR and CDR2 FQNEAQ (reference sequence). Trimming removed 1 base from V and 4 bases from J, with 8 bases in between. This CDR3 contains 14 residues. Here the CDR3 DNA reads TGTGCCAGCAGCTTAGATCCACCCGGAAACACCATATATTTT. Its protein product is CASSLDPPGNTIYF. The complete variable domain, with remaining parts taken from reference TRBV7-9 and TRBJ1-3, reads DTGVSQNPRHKITKRGQNVTFRCDPISEHNRLYWYRQTLGQGPEFLTYFQNEAQLEKSRLLSDRFSAERPKGSFSTLEIQRTEQGDSAMYLCASSLDPPGNTIYFGEGSWLTVV.

This sequence joins TRBV7-9 and TRBJ1-4; D is ambiguous. V lost 5 bases, J lost 7 bases, and 14 bases lay in between. The CDR3 has 14 amino acids. CDR1 and CDR2 from the germline V gene are SEHNR and FQNEAQ (reference sequence). In DNA form, the CDR3 reads TGTGCCAGCAGCCCCCCAGGAATGAGTGAAAAACTGTTTTTT. Translating gives CASSPPGMSEKLFF.

The chain employs TRBV4-3 and TRBJ2-1, with 8 bases fitting TRBD2. V lost 1 base and J lost 4; bases outside the gene matches: 9. Germline-derived CDR1 and CDR2 are LGHNA and YSLEER. This CDR3 has 17 residues. In DNA form, the CDR3 reads TGCGCCAGCAGCCAAGGGGGGAAGCGGGGGCCTTACAATGAGCAGTTCTTC. It encodes CASSQGGKRGPYNEQFF.